These T cell receptor beta chains were read from a single sample in a study of blood T cells in healthy people across ages. TCRdb itself ran the 5' RACE reads through MiXCR, one entry per CDR3 protein. The sample holds about 640,000 distinct CDR3 sequences; around 54% are singletons and the top ten take 30% to 45%. Sequencing input: blood. These receptors all come from a man aged 60-69 years in good health. Both conserved end residues are part of each CDR3. The order of the fields is J gene, V gene, D gene, CDR3 length, clone size, CDR3 DNA, CDR3 protein. The D gene is left open where the match is weak. The size field is filled for only some rows; it gives once, few, many or a size class.

TRBJ2-7	TRBV21-1	NA	16	NA	TGTGCCAGCAGCTCCCAGGGGGGGGGGCTTTGGGACGAGCAGTACTTC	CASSSQGGGLWDEQYF
TRBJ2-1	TRBV6-5	NA	12	NA	TGTGCCAGCAGGATAGGGGGCAATGAGCAGTTCTTC	CASRIGGNEQFF
TRBJ1-4	TRBV5-1	NA	14	NA	TGCGCCAGCAGCCCGAGGTCAACTAATGAAAAACTGTTTTTT	CASSPRSTNEKLFF
TRBJ2-3	TRBV4-2	NA	14	NA	TGTGCCAGCAGCCAAGATAGGCTAGAAGATACGCAGTATTTT	CASSQDRLEDTQYF
TRBJ2-3	TRBV21-1	NA	12	NA	TGTGCCAGCAGCACTAGCCCCTCGGCGCAGTATTTT	CASSTSPSAQYF
TRBJ1-1	TRBV5-1	NA	15	NA	TGCGCCAGCAGCCCGTCGACATGGGGGGGAACTGAAGCTTTCTTT	CASSPSTWGGTEAFF
TRBJ2-3	TRBV5-1	NA	15	NA	TGCGCCAGCAGCTTGGCGCACAGTAGCACAGATACGCAGTATTTT	CASSLAHSSTDTQYF
TRBJ2-5	TRBV5-1	TRBD1	14	few	TGTGCCAGCAGCTCGGGACAGGGTAGAGAGACCCAGTACTTC	CASSSGQGRETQYF
TRBJ2-5	TRBV11-2	NA	16	few	TGTGCCAGCAGCTCCGGGATCAATCGATTCCAAGAGACCCAGTACTTC	CASSSGINRFQETQYF
TRBJ2-5	TRBV28	TRBD2	18	NA	TGTGCCAGCAGTTCCCCAGGGACTAGCGGGGGGTACCAAGAGACCCAGTACTTC	CASSSPGTSGGYQETQYF
TRBJ1-6	TRBV20-1	NA	12	NA	TGCAGTACCAAGGGGGGAGATTCACCCCTCCACTTT	CSTKGGDSPLHF
TRBJ2-7	TRBV10-1	TRBD2	15	NA	TGCGCCAGCAGTGGTGGACTAGCGGGGACCTACGAGCAGTACTTC	CASSGGLAGTYEQYF
TRBJ2-5	TRBV3-1	NA	14	once	TGTGCCAGCAGCCAAGATGTGGTACCCAGGACCCAGTACTTC	CASSQDVVPRTQYF
TRBJ2-1	TRBV7-2	NA	15	NA	TGTGCCAGCAGCTCCCCGGGACTTACATACAATGAGCAGTTCTTC	CASSSPGLTYNEQFF
TRBJ1-2	TRBV7-9	TRBD1	18	NA	TGTGCCAGCAGCTGGACTTCCGGGACAGGGGGTGGAAGGAATGGCTACACCTTC	CASSWTSGTGGGRNGYTF
TRBJ1-6	TRBV4-1	TRBD1	21	NA	TGCGCCAGCAGCCAAGATCTCGCCAGGACAGGGGGGTCCTCCTATAATTCACCCCTCCACTTT	CASSQDLARTGGSSYNSPLHF
TRBJ2-3	TRBV10-3	NA	15	NA	TGTGCCACCAAGCCGGACGCCTCTAGCACAGATACGCAGTATTTT	CATKPDASSTDTQYF
TRBJ1-5	TRBV6-6	NA	15	once	TGTGCCAGCAGTTACACGCAGGGCCGCAATCAGCCCCAGCATTTT	CASSYTQGRNQPQHF
TRBJ1-2	TRBV3-1	NA	12	few	TGTGCCAGCAGCCAAGACACTCGTGGCTACACCTTC	CASSQDTRGYTF
TRBJ1-1	TRBV10-3	NA	13	NA	TGTGCCATCAGCGAAATACAGGGTACTGAAGCTTTCTTT	CAISEIQGTEAFF
TRBJ2-7	TRBV7-9	NA	14	NA	TGTACCAGCAGCTTAGCGGAGTTCTCGTACGAGCAGTACTTC	CTSSLAEFSYEQYF
TRBJ2-7	TRBV9	NA	15	once	TGTGCCAGCAGCGTAGGCAGGGAATCCACCTACGAGCAGTACTTC	CASSVGRESTYEQYF
TRBJ1-2	TRBV6-5	NA	13	once	TGTGCCAACAGTTGGATGGGTGTCTATGGCTACACCTTC	CANSWMGVYGYTF
TRBJ2-4	TRBV7-2	NA	15	NA	TGTGCCAGCACCCTTGGACTGGTGGGATACAATGAGCAGTACTTC	CASTLGLVGYNEQYF
TRBJ2-7	TRBV5-1	NA	13	NA	TGCGCCAGCAGACAAGAGGGGGGAAATGAGCAGTACTTC	CASRQEGGNEQYF
TRBJ2-5	TRBV18	NA	16	NA	TGTGCCAGCTCATCCTTCCAGGGGAGCCCAGAAGAGACCCAGTACTTC	CASSSFQGSPEETQYF
TRBJ1-2	TRBV12-3/TRBV12-4	TRBD1	15	NA	TGTGCCAGCAGTCGTCTCCCGGGACAGGGGAATGGCTACACCTTC	CASSRLPGQGNGYTF
TRBJ2-2	TRBV29-1	NA	15	NA	TGCAGCGTTGCCCTGGGAGTTTTAAACACCGGGGAGCTGTTTTTT	CSVALGVLNTGELFF
TRBJ2-1	TRBV5-1	TRBD2	14	few	TGCGCCAGCAGCCCGGGACTAGCGGGCGATGAGCAGTTCTTC	CASSPGLAGDEQFF
TRBJ2-5	TRBV5-1	TRBD1	13	NA	TGCGCCAGCAGCTTCGACAGGGCGGAGACCCAGTACTTC	CASSFDRAETQYF
TRBJ2-5	TRBV3-1	TRBD2	17	NA	TGTGCCAGCAGCCGACTCGGGACTAGCGGGGGCGGGGAGACCCAGTACTTC	CASSRLGTSGGGETQYF